These 9 T cell receptor beta chains came from one sample sequenced in a study of CD8 T cells in ankylosing spondylitis. Study-wide points: Ankylosing spondylitis blood seemed to carry a telltale TCR beta motif made of roughly eight highly homologous variants.

TCRdb independently ran MiXCR on the 5' RACE reads; one entry per CDR3 protein. Among a few hundred thousand distinct CDR3 sequences listed, around 7.9% were seen once. The antigens of these receptors remain unknown. Sequenced material: blood, either unsorted or a sorted T cell fraction (not recorded which). These receptors came from a male donor with ankylosing spondylitis.

There are many counts of this clonotype. The gene calls are TRBV25-1 and TRBJ2-7; 7 bases align to TRBD2. Germline V CDR1 and CDR2: MGHDK, SYGVNS. The CDR3 runs to 16 residues. Losses at the gene ends were 4 bases for V and 5 bases for J; bases not matched to a gene: 14. The CDR3 sequence is CASSVGLTYGFNEQYF. DNA of the CDR3: TGTGCCAGCAGTGTGGGACTAACCTACGGGTTCAACGAGCAGTACTTC.

The table lists this clonotype with many counts. The rearrangement uses TRBV12-3 or TRBV12-4 and TRBJ1-1; TRBD1 might be the D (6 bases). This CDR3 has 15 amino acids. V lost 5 bases to trimming and J lost 2 bases, with 15 bases between them. In DNA form, the CDR3 reads TGTGCCAGCAGTCCCCTTGGGGGCATTAACACTGAAGCTTTCTTT. Protein product: CASSPLGGINTEAFF.

This clonotype was counted many times. V usage is TRBV27 and J usage is TRBJ2-5; TRBD1 agrees at 11 bases. V trimming: 6 bases; J trimming: 1 base; junction bases outside the gene matches: 7. The CDR3 totals 16 residues. CDR1 is MNHEY, CDR2 SMNVEV, per germline (reference sequence). The CDR3 nucleotides read TGTGCCAGCAGACGGACAGGGGGCCTCCTCCAAGAGACCCAGTACTTC. It yields the protein CASRRTGGLLQETQYF.

This clonotype occurred many times. This sequence joins TRBV6-4 and TRBJ2-1; D is unclear. The germline gives CDR1 MRHNA, CDR2 SNTAGT. Trimming pared 0 bases from V and 3 bases from J, leaving 9 bases between. The CDR3 totals 15 residues. In nucleotides, the CDR3 is TGTGCCAGCAGTGACTCCCAGCGCCGCTACAATGAGCAGTTCTTC. This codes for CASSDSQRRYNEQFF.

The V gene is TRBV4-3, the J gene TRBJ2-2; 10 bases agree with TRBD1. CDR3 length: 16 amino acids. The germline V gene encodes CDR1 LGHNA and CDR2 YSLEER. V lost 0 bases and J lost 4; bases outside the gene matches: 2. CDR3 in DNA: TGCGCCAGCAGCCAAGATAGGACAGGGGGCACCGGGGAGCTGTTTTTT. Translating it yields CASSQDRTGGTGELFF.

As regards this clonotype: One junction end disagrees with the germline gene, perhaps due to a read error. The rearrangement uses TRBV5-5 and TRBJ1-1, with D perhaps matching TRBD1 (5 bases). Germline V gives CDR1 SGHKS, CDR2 YYEKEE (reference sequence). The CDR3 consists of 15 residues. DNA of the CDR3: TGTGCCAGCAGCTTGGCGACAGCCTTGAACACTGACGCTTTCTTT. Amino acids: CASSLATALNTDAFF.

This clonotype was observed many times. This chain links TRBV10-3 with TRBJ2-5, with D tentatively TRBD2 (6 bases). V was shortened by 6 bases and J by 5 bases, with 13 bases between the two germline ends. CDR3 length: 13 amino acids. CDR1 is ENHRY, CDR2 SYGVKD, per germline. DNA for the CDR3: TGTGCCATCAGCGCCGGGAGCGGGGAGACCCAGTACTTC. Protein product: CAISAGSGETQYF.

This clonotype was counted many times. The DNA for the CDR3 is TGCGCCAGCAGCCAACTGACCGGGGGCACAGATACGCAGTATTTT. This sequence encodes CASSQLTGGTDTQYF. The rearrangement uses TRBV4-3 and TRBJ2-3; TRBD2 might be the D (5 bases). Trimming left V 2 bases short and J 1 base short, with 10 bases between. The CDR3 has 15 residues. Germline values: CDR1 LGHNA, CDR2 YSLEER.

This clonotype was seen many times. The genes are TRBV28 and TRBJ2-7, with TRBD1 identical over 9 bases. Germline loops: CDR1 MDHEN, CDR2 SYDVKM. CDR3 length equals 14 residues. The J segment lost 7 bases and the V segment lost 8 bases, leaving 12 bases of the junction unmatched. CDR3 residues: CASSPTGGLLEQYF. The CDR3 bases are TGTGCCAGCTCCCCGACAGGGGGGCTACTGGAGCAGTACTTC.